The 25 T cell receptor beta chains in this list originate from one sample, sequenced in a study of blood T cell repertoires in COVID-19. Method: immunoSEQ multiplex PCR; TCRdb's copy keeps in-frame clones and lacks some. Of roughly 150,000 clones listed, 85% to 90% are singletons. The specimen sequenced was peripheral blood. These receptors were obtained from a man in his fifties or sixties who had recovered from COVID-19.

J is TRBJ2-5 and V is TRBV18; D is uncertain. Trimming shortened V by 6 bases and J by 0 bases, and 5 bases separated the two germline ends. Germline CDR1 reads KGHSH; CDR2 reads LQKENI. This CDR3 is 12 amino acids long. The DNA of the CDR3 is TGTGCCAGCTCCCGTAACCAAGAGACCCAGTACTTC. It yields the protein CASSRNQETQYF.

The chain joins TRBV2 to TRBJ2-7, with 8 positions matching TRBD1. This CDR3 spans 15 amino acids. Looked up from germline, CDR1 is SNHLY and CDR2 is FYNNEI. V lost 11 bases and J lost 3; bases outside the gene matches: 15. CDR3: CASLRPRQGFYEQYF. CDR3 coding DNA: TGTGCCTCCCTCCGGCCGCGACAGGGGTTCTACGAGCAGTACTTC. Based on the CDR3 plus reference TRBV2 and TRBJ2-7, the full variable domain is EPEVTQTPSHQVTQMGQEVILRCVPISNHLYFYWYRQILGQKVEFLVSFYNNEISEKSEIFDDQFSVERPDGSNFTLKIRSTKLEDSAMYFCASLRPRQGFYEQYFGPGTRLTVT.

The chain has TRBV6-1 and TRBJ2-1; the D is unclear. Germline V gene lookup returns CDR1 MNHNS and CDR2 SASEGT. V lost 2 bases and J 7 bases, leaving 18 bases between the germline ends. The CDR3 sequence is 16 residues long. The CDR3 spells CASSENYSPRWNEQFF. CDR3 DNA: TGTGCCAGCAGTGAAAACTATTCCCCTAGATGGAATGAGCAGTTCTTC.

In this sample, this clone turned up a few times. The genes are TRBV5-4 and TRBJ2-7; TRBD1 aligns across 7 bases. CDR1 SGHNT and CDR2 YYREEE come from the germline V gene (reference sequence). The CDR3 consists of 16 residues. V lost 4 bases and J lost 0; bases outside the gene matches: 10. CDR3 in amino acids: CASSGPGTVSSYEQYF. The CDR3 bases are TGTGCCAGCAGCGGCCCCGGGACAGTGAGCTCCTACGAGCAGTACTTC.

The chain combines TRBV6-2 or TRBV6-3 with TRBJ1-6, with D possibly being TRBD1 (5 bases). The CDR3 is 14 amino acids. The germline V gene encodes CDR1 MNHEY and CDR2 SVGEGT. Trimming removed 2 bases at V and 5 bases at J, with 7 bases between. DNA for the CDR3: TGTGCCAGCAGTTACATGGACAATAATTCACCCCTCCACTTT. Residues: CASSYMDNNSPLHF.

The V call is TRBV18, the J call TRBJ2-1, with TRBD2 matching 9 bases. With V trimmed by 3 bases and J by 8 bases, 8 bases remained unmatched. The CDR3 totals 15 residues. The germline gives CDR1 KGHSH, CDR2 LQKENI. DNA for the CDR3: TGTGCCAGCTCACCCGGCGCGGGAGGGATGGATGAGCAGTTCTTC. Amino acids: CASSPGAGGMDEQFF.

The chain uses TRBV7-6 and TRBJ2-7; 10 bases are shared with TRBD1. The germline V gene encodes CDR1 SGHVS and CDR2 FNYEAQ. V was clipped by 4 bases and J by 0 bases; unmatched bases: 3. The length of the CDR3 is 15 residues. CDR3 region: CASSSTGGNSYEQYF. The CDR3 DNA sequence: TGTGCCAGCAGCTCGACAGGGGGCAACTCCTACGAGCAGTACTTC.

This chain links TRBV3-1 (or the pseudogene TRBV3-2) with TRBJ2-7, with TRBD2 matching over 11 bases. The CDR3 spans 15 residues. J was trimmed by 3 bases and V by 1 base; bases with no gene match: 2. From germline, CDR1 is LGHDT and CDR2 YNNKEL (reference sequence). The DNA for the CDR3 is TGTGCCAGCAGCCAAGTAGCGGGGGGGGACTACGAGCAGTACTTC. It is translated as CASSQVAGGDYEQYF.

The chain has TRBV9 and TRBJ1-2; a weak D match, TRBD1 (6 bases). The germline CDR1 and CDR2 sequences are SGDLS and YYNGEE. The length of the CDR3 is 13 residues. Between the trimmed V and J ends, which lost 3 bases and 4 bases, there was a span of 10 bases. Written as DNA, the CDR3 is TGTGCCAGCAGCGAGAGGGGGGGCTATGGCTACACCTTC. Protein: CASSERGGYGYTF.

The chain combines TRBV5-6 with TRBJ2-5; a possible D gene is TRBD2 (5 bases). This CDR3 comprises 11 residues. Germline values: CDR1 SGHDT, CDR2 YYEEEE. Trimming shortened V by 0 bases and J by 12 bases, and 9 bases separated the two germline ends. CDR3 bases: TGTGCCAGCAGCTTGGGAGGGCCCGAGTACTTC. Translation: CASSLGGPEYF.

The rearrangement joins TRBV7-2 to TRBJ1-2; tentative D call: TRBD1 (5 bases). The CDR3 extends over 14 amino acids. Germline CDR1 is SGHTA and CDR2 is FQGNSA. Trimming removed 1 base at V and 8 bases at J, with 14 bases between. CDR3: CASSLGPVEGGYTF. The CDR3 DNA is TGTGCCAGCAGCTTAGGTCCGGTGGAGGGGGGCTACACCTTC.

The chain employs TRBV5-1 and TRBJ1-2; a possible D gene is TRBD1 (5 bases). V was cut by 4 bases and J by 14 bases, with 24 bases left in between. The CDR3 runs 14 residues. The germline V gene encodes CDR1 SGHRS and CDR2 YFSETQ. CDR3 amino acids: CASSVGGDAGGSTF. In DNA form, the CDR3 reads TGCGCCAGCAGCGTGGGAGGGGACGCGGGAGGATCGACCTTC.

The chain combines TRBV24-1 with TRBJ1-1; no clear D. V lost 6 bases and J lost 1, with 8 bases in between. The CDR3 runs 13 residues. Germline V gives CDR1 KGHDR, CDR2 SFDVKD. In nucleotides, the CDR3 is TGTGCCACCAGTCAAACTTCGAACACTGAAGCTTTCTTT. This encodes CATSQTSNTEAFF.

CDR3 sequence (DNA): TGTGCCAGCAGTTGGGGCCTTTCCTACGAGCAGTACTTC. Amino acids: CASSWGLSYEQYF. The chain joins TRBV28 to TRBJ2-7, with D perhaps matching TRBD1 (5 bases). Looked up from germline, CDR1 is MDHEN and CDR2 is SYDVKM. The CDR3 consists of 13 residues. V lost 4 bases, J lost 1 base, and 8 bases lay in between.

The rearrangement uses TRBV5-6 and TRBJ2-2; D not certain. CDR1 and CDR2 from the germline V gene are SGHDT and YYEEEE. This CDR3 contains 15 residues. The V end lost 2 bases, the J end lost 3 bases, and 11 bases lay between the germline ends. The DNA of the CDR3 is TGTGCCAGCAGCTTAGCCCTAGGAGACACCGGGGAGCTGTTTTTT. Its translation: CASSLALGDTGELFF.

The V gene is TRBV18, the J gene TRBJ2-7, with 9 nucleotides matching TRBD1. CDR3 length: 14 amino acids. V was clipped by 3 bases and J by 2 bases; unmatched bases: 2. Germline CDR1 reads KGHSH; CDR2 reads LQKENI. CDR3 nucleotides: TGTGCCAGCTCACCGGGACAGGGAACCTACGAGCAGTACTTC. It codes for CASSPGQGTYEQYF.

The V call is TRBV5-6, the J call TRBJ2-1, with no clear D. V lost 0 bases and J lost 14, with 12 bases in between. There are 12 residues in the CDR3. CDR1 and CDR2 (germline): SGHDT, YYEEEE. CDR3 sequence reads: CASSLARSHKFF. CDR3 nucleotides: TGTGCCAGCAGCTTGGCGAGATCCCATAAGTTCTTC. Drawing the rest from reference TRBV5-6 and TRBJ2-1, the complete variable domain is DAGVTQSPTHLIKTRGQQVTLRCSPKSGHDTVSWYQQALGQGPQFIFQYYEEEERQRGNFPDRFSGHQFPNYSSELNVNALLLGDSALYLCASSLARSHKFFGPGTRLTVL.

This chain links TRBV6-6 with TRBJ2-1, with a possible D match to TRBD2 (6 bases). This CDR3 region has 16 residues. The germline V and J ends were trimmed by 6 bases and 0 bases, with 15 bases remaining between them. CDR1 is MNHNY and CDR2 is SVGAGI in the germline V gene (reference sequence). This chain's CDR3 is CASSHGGVSSYNEQFF. The DNA for the CDR3 is TGTGCCAGCAGCCACGGAGGGGTCAGCTCCTACAATGAGCAGTTCTTC.

The chain combines TRBV9 with TRBJ1-2; D call uncertain. CDR3 length: 16 amino acids. Germline CDR1 SGDLS, CDR2 YYNGEE. Between the trimmed V and J ends, which lost 4 bases and 5 bases, there was a span of 21 bases. CDR3 in amino acids: CASSPLGAALGYGYTF. The CDR3 DNA follows: TGTGCCAGCAGCCCCCTGGGAGCCGCGTTAGGTTATGGCTACACCTTC. The full variable domain, rest sourced from reference TRBV9 and TRBJ1-2, is DSGVTQTPKHLITATGQRVTLRCSPRSGDLSVYWYQQSLDQGLQFLIQYYNGEERAKGNILERFSAQQFPDLHSELNLSSLELGDSALYFCASSPLGAALGYGYTFGSGTRLTVV.

This clone showed up just once. The chain combines TRBV25-1 with TRBJ1-6; D gene unclear. The CDR3 is 12 amino acids. CDR1 is MGHDK, CDR2 SYGVNS, per germline. V lost 3 bases and J lost 7, with 4 bases in between. The DNA of the CDR3 is TGTGCCAGCAGTGAGAGAAATTCACCCCTCCACTTT. Amino acids: CASSERNSPLHF.

The gene calls are TRBV28 and TRBJ1-2; TRBD1 aligns across 7 bases. This CDR3 has 17 amino acids. With 3 bases clipped from V and 2 bases from J, the junction kept 12 bases outside the gene matches. Germline CDR1 MDHEN, CDR2 SYDVKM. CDR3 amino acids: CASSFKKFEGANYGYTF. Here the CDR3 DNA reads TGTGCCAGCAGTTTCAAGAAATTTGAGGGGGCGAACTATGGCTACACCTTC.

V is TRBV5-1 and J is TRBJ2-1; the match to TRBD1 covers 7 bases. V shed 3 bases and J 2 bases; nucleotides not matched to a gene: 8. The CDR3 consists of 16 residues. CDR1 SGHRS and CDR2 YFSETQ come from the germline V gene. DNA of the CDR3: TGCGCCAGCAGCTCGCAGGGACAGCTGACCTACAATGAGCAGTTCTTC. Amino acid sequence: CASSSQGQLTYNEQFF.

This clone was counted only a few times. This sequence joins TRBV13 and TRBJ1-1; no firm D call. Germline CDR1 reads PRHDT; CDR2 reads FYEKMQ (reference sequence). Trimming stripped 5 bases from V and 0 bases from J, with 16 bases between. The length of the CDR3 is 16 residues. CDR3 protein: CASSREGWRVNTEAFF. The CDR3 region has the DNA TGTGCCAGCAGCCGTGAAGGATGGAGGGTGAACACTGAAGCTTTCTTT.

There are a few counts of this clone. V gene TRBV2 combines with J gene TRBJ2-2; TRBD1 agrees at 8 bases. Trimming removed 5 bases from V and 0 bases from J; junction bases left unmatched: 8. Germline CDR1 SNHLY, CDR2 FYNNEI. The length of the CDR3 is 17 residues. The chain's CDR3 is CASSQNRQGTNTGELFF. CDR3 nucleotides: TGTGCCAGCAGTCAAAACCGACAGGGGACGAACACCGGGGAGCTGTTTTTT.

Only one count was recorded for this clone. V usage is TRBV5-1 and J usage is TRBJ2-3; the match to TRBD2 covers 14 bases. The CDR3 is made up of 17 amino acids. Germline loops: CDR1 SGHRS, CDR2 YFSETQ. V lost 4 bases to trimming and J lost 0 bases; unmatched junction nucleotides: 4. CDR3 DNA sequence: TGCGCCAGCAGCGCCGGGACTAGCGGGGGTAGCACAGATACGCAGTATTTT. It encodes CASSAGTSGGSTDTQYF.